Below are 26 T cell receptor beta chains sequenced from a single sample in a study of blood T cell repertoires in COVID-19. Using immunoSEQ multiplex PCR, the repertoire was profiled, and TCRdb retains in-frame clones only, with some absent. The sample contains some 120,000 clones, 88% of which appear only once. Material: peripheral blood. These receptors all stem from a human donor in a cohort sampled during active COVID-19.

V and J are TRBV10-3 and TRBJ1-6; D not resolved. Trimming left V 6 bases short and J 9 bases short, with 15 bases between. Per germline, CDR1 ENHRY and CDR2 SYGVKD. This CDR3 is 14 amino acids long. In nucleotides, the CDR3 is TGTGCCATCAGGGCTACAGAGGGATTTTCACCCCTCCACTTT. Translated: CAIRATEGFSPLHF.

This chain links TRBV29-1 with TRBJ1-2; D possibly corresponds to TRBD1 (5 bases). Trimming cost V 7 bases and J 5 bases, with 11 bases left between them. Germline CDR1 reads SQVTM; CDR2 reads ANQGSEA. The CDR3 consists of 11 residues. CDR3 nucleotide sequence: TGCAGCGATGGACAACCTTATGGCTACACCTTC. Translated, it gives CSDGQPYGYTF.

The rearrangement links TRBV28 to TRBJ2-1, with 15 bases lining up with TRBD2. Per germline, CDR1 MDHEN and CDR2 SYDVKM. The V segment lost 3 bases and the J segment 7 bases; nucleotides outside the gene matches: 10. This CDR3 spans 18 amino acids. CDR3 DNA: TGTGCCAGCAGTTTCGGGGGGACTAGCGGGAGGAGAAAGAATGAGCAGTTCTTC. Translated, it gives CASSFGGTSGRRKNEQFF.

V usage is TRBV18 and J usage is TRBJ1-1; D gene uncertain. The CDR3 has 17 residues. The germline CDR1 and CDR2 sequences are KGHSH and LQKENI. With 3 bases removed from V and 6 bases from J, the gap between germline ends came to 23 bases. The CDR3 DNA sequence: TGTGCCAGCTCACCGGCACCTCAGGTGGAAGGGAGGTCTGAAGCTTTCTTT. Translation gives CASSPAPQVEGRSEAFF.

To note about this clone: Mismatch with germline at one junction end may stem from a read error. The rearrangement joins TRBV29-1 to TRBJ1-1; 9 bases are shared with TRBD1. This CDR3 spans 15 amino acids. CDR1 and CDR2 (germline): SQVTM, ANQGSEA. The CDR3 reads CGVEDWTGVNTEAFF. CDR3 sequence (DNA): TGCGGCGTTGAAGACTGGACAGGGGTGAACACTGAAGCTTTCTTT.

J is TRBJ1-1 and V is TRBV28; 7 positions match TRBD1. Germline values: CDR1 MDHEN, CDR2 SYDVKM. The CDR3 has 12 amino acids. Trimming at V came to 2 bases and at J to 13 bases, leaving 7 bases not matched to a gene. The CDR3 loop reads CASSLGVGGGFF. CDR3 bases: TGTGCCAGCAGTTTAGGCGTAGGGGGCGGTTTCTTT.

A single count supports this clone. V and J are TRBV7-9 and TRBJ2-7, with D perhaps matching TRBD2 (6 bases). Deletions cut 5 bases from V and 1 base from J, with 15 bases between. CDR3 length: 15 amino acids. From germline, CDR1 is SEHNR and CDR2 FQNEAQ (reference sequence). In DNA, the CDR3 is TGTGCCAGCAGCCCCGCCCTAGCGCGATCCTACGAGCAGTACTTC. Encoded protein: CASSPALARSYEQYF. Full variable domain (outside the CDR3, taken from reference TRBV7-9 and TRBJ2-7): DTGVSQNPRHKITKRGQNVTFRCDPISEHNRLYWYRQTLGQGPEFLTYFQNEAQLEKSRLLSDRFSAERPKGSFSTLEIQRTEQGDSAMYLCASSPALARSYEQYFGPGTRLTVT.

V gene TRBV28 combines with J gene TRBJ1-6; D gene ambiguous. Germline assignment: CDR1 MDHEN and CDR2 SYDVKM. This CDR3 region has 15 residues. V lost 5 bases and J 7 bases, leaving 15 bases between the germline ends. CDR3 protein: CASSPHEGGNSPLHF. Written as DNA, the CDR3 is TGTGCCAGCAGTCCGCACGAGGGAGGGAATTCACCCCTCCACTTT.

The V call is TRBV18, the J call TRBJ2-3; TRBD2 is a possible D gene (6 bases). V lost 5 bases, J lost 2 bases, and 8 bases lay in between. The CDR3 covers 13 residues. Germline V CDR1 and CDR2: KGHSH, LQKENI. DNA for the CDR3: TGTGCCAGCTCAACGGGAGACACAGATACGCAGTATTTT. Translation gives CASSTGDTDTQYF.

This clone was observed a single time. The V call is TRBV5-5, the J call TRBJ2-3, with D possibly matching TRBD1 (6 bases). Germline loops: CDR1 SGHKS, CDR2 YYEKEE (reference sequence). Trimming stripped 6 bases from V and 2 bases from J, with 16 bases between. CDR3 length equals 15 residues. The CDR3 reads CASTKGQTPTDTQYF. The CDR3 DNA reads TGTGCCAGCACCAAAGGACAGACTCCCACAGATACGCAGTATTTT.

The chain couples TRBV7-6 to TRBJ1-6; 8 bases are a match to TRBD1. From germline, CDR1 is SGHVS and CDR2 FNYEAQ. Unmatched junction bases numbered 2, after V lost 6 bases and J lost 7 bases. The CDR3 spans 13 residues. CDR3 protein: CASRGQGNSPLHF. The CDR3 DNA is TGTGCCAGCAGAGGACAGGGAAATTCACCCCTCCACTTT. Supplemented by reference TRBV7-6 and TRBJ1-6, the full variable domain reads GAGVSQSPRYKVTKRGQDVALRCDPISGHVSLYWYRQALGQGPEFLTYFNYEAQQDKSGLPNDRFSAERPEGSISTLTIQRTEQRDSAMYRCASRGQGNSPLHFGNGTRLTVT.

The chain has TRBV9 and TRBJ1-5, with TRBD1 matching over 9 bases. The V and J ends lost 5 bases and 6 bases, in that order; junction bases with no gene match: 6. The CDR3 consists of 14 residues. Germline CDR1 reads SGDLS; CDR2 reads YYNGEE. CDR3 DNA: TGTGCCAGCAGTCCGGGACAGGGCGTTCAGCCCCAGCATTTT. Protein product: CASSPGQGVQPQHF.

J is TRBJ1-4 and V is TRBV6-5; no definite D call. V lost 3 bases, J lost 7 bases, and 9 bases lay in between. The length of the CDR3 is 13 residues. Looked up from germline, CDR1 is MNHEY and CDR2 is SVGAGI. The CDR3 sequence is CASSYSWAEKLFF. The DNA of the CDR3 is TGTGCCAGCAGTTATAGTTGGGCTGAAAAACTGTTTTTT.

This clone has a single count. The J gene is TRBJ1-3, the V gene TRBV5-1; 8 nucleotides line up with TRBD1. The CDR3 spans 15 residues. The ends lost 4 bases at V and 4 bases at J; junction bases unmatched: 7. CDR1 and CDR2 from the germline V gene are SGHRS and YFSETQ. The CDR3 sequence is CASSLRTGQGNTIYF. In nucleotides, the CDR3 is TGCGCCAGCAGCCTTCGGACAGGGCAAGGAAACACCATATATTTT.

The chain recombines TRBV5-5 with TRBJ2-7; TRBD1 aligns across 7 bases. The CDR3 sequence is 14 residues long. Trimming at V came to 6 bases and at J to 3 bases, leaving 9 bases not matched to a gene. CDR1 SGHKS and CDR2 YYEKEE come from the germline V gene (reference sequence). The CDR3 loop is CASTTGTAIYEQYF. The CDR3 DNA reads TGTGCCAGCACGACCGGGACAGCCATCTACGAGCAGTACTTC.

The chain carries TRBV28 and TRBJ2-5, with a possible D match to TRBD2 (5 bases). Germline CDR1 reads MDHEN; CDR2 reads SYDVKM. This CDR3 comprises 15 residues. Trimming removed 2 bases from V and 2 bases from J, with 12 bases in between. DNA for the CDR3: TGTGCCAGCAGTTTAATGGCTAGCAGACAAGAGACCCAGTACTTC. It encodes CASSLMASRQETQYF.

The chain carries TRBV5-8 and TRBJ1-5, with D possibly matching TRBD1 (5 bases). Trimming took off 4 bases at V and 4 bases at J, with 15 bases between the two ends. The length of the CDR3 is 15 residues. Germline CDR1 and CDR2: SGHTS and YDEGEE. The chain's CDR3 is CASSPRGGVNQPQHF. DNA of the CDR3: TGTGCCAGCAGCCCACGGGGGGGAGTGAATCAGCCCCAGCATTTT.

CDR3 protein: CASSIPLTSGRYNEQFF. The DNA of the CDR3 is TGTGCCAGTAGTATACCCCTAACTAGCGGGAGATATAATGAGCAGTTCTTC. The chain joins TRBV19 to TRBJ2-1; 11 bases are shared with TRBD2. This CDR3 contains 17 residues. Germline CDR1 LNHDA, CDR2 SQIVND (reference sequence). V lost 2 bases to trimming and J lost 7 bases; unmatched junction nucleotides: 10.

V usage is TRBV5-6 and J usage is TRBJ2-7, with TRBD2 identical over 9 bases. CDR1 is SGHDT, CDR2 YYEEEE, per germline. The CDR3 has 15 amino acids. J gave up 3 bases and V 0 bases, and 4 bases lay outside the gene matches. CDR3 protein: CASSLVRGGHYEQYF. The CDR3 DNA reads TGTGCCAGCAGCTTGGTGCGGGGGGGCCACTACGAGCAGTACTTC. The full variable domain, completed using reference TRBV5-6 and TRBJ2-7, is DAGVTQSPTHLIKTRGQQVTLRCSPKSGHDTVSWYQQALGQGPQFIFQYYEEEERQRGNFPDRFSGHQFPNYSSELNVNALLLGDSALYLCASSLVRGGHYEQYFGPGTRLTVT.

The chain is built from TRBV15 and TRBJ2-7; 8 nucleotides agree with TRBD2. Trimming took 1 base from V and 1 from J; bases not matched to a gene: 6. The CDR3 runs to 16 residues. Per the germline V gene, CDR1 is LNHNV and CDR2 is YYDKDF (reference sequence). The CDR3 nucleotides read TGTGCCACCAGCAGAGGGAAGCGGGGGTCTTCCTACGAGCAGTACTTC. It codes for CATSRGKRGSSYEQYF.

V and J are TRBV5-4 and TRBJ1-1, with a tentative D call TRBD1 (6 bases). Between the trimmed V and J ends, which lost 4 bases and 5 bases, there was a span of 12 bases. CDR3 length: 13 amino acids. Germline V gene data show CDR1 as SGHNT and CDR2 as YYREEE (reference sequence). CDR3 nucleotide sequence: TGTGCCAGCAGCGTACTACAGGGTACTGAAGCTTTCTTT. Its translation is CASSVLQGTEAFF.

The J gene is TRBJ1-1, the V gene TRBV18; TRBD1 matches 8 bases. This CDR3 is built from 17 residues. V lost 2 bases, J lost 1 base, and 9 bases stayed unmatched. Germline V gives CDR1 KGHSH, CDR2 LQKENI. CDR3 nucleotide sequence: TGTGCCAGCTCACCAGGGTGGACAGGGATGGAGAACACTGAAGCTTTCTTT. Amino acid sequence: CASSPGWTGMENTEAFF.

This chain connects TRBV7-2 to TRBJ2-3, with D possibly TRBD2 on 6 matching bases. The CDR3 contains 16 residues. V was shortened by 0 bases and J by 5 bases, with 15 bases between the two germline ends. Looked up from germline, CDR1 is SGHTA and CDR2 is FQGNSA. CDR3 sequence (DNA): TGTGCCAGCAGCTTAGCGGCGGGACCGTCGCAAGATACGCAGTATTTT. It translates to CASSLAAGPSQDTQYF.

This clone was counted a few times. The chain is built from TRBV2 and TRBJ2-7; D call uncertain. The germline V gene has CDR1 SNHLY and CDR2 FYNNEI. V gave up 7 bases and J gave up 2 bases, with 12 bases separating them. The CDR3 runs to 13 residues. The CDR3 protein is CASNGRLTYEQYF. The CDR3 coding sequence is TGTGCCAGCAATGGCAGACTGACCTACGAGCAGTACTTC.

The chain links TRBV7-8 to TRBJ2-1; 7 bases line up with TRBD2. CDR3 length: 15 amino acids. J lost 1 base, V lost 8 bases, and 8 bases had no gene match. CDR1 SGHVS and CDR2 FQNEAQ come from the germline V gene. CDR3 loop: CASLGGGGSYNEQFF. The CDR3 coding sequence is TGTGCCAGCCTAGGTGGGGGGGGTTCCTACAATGAGCAGTTCTTC.

This sequence joins TRBV2 and TRBJ1-1; a possible D gene is TRBD1 (5 bases). The V gene lost 8 bases and the J gene lost 1 base, with 11 bases spanning the gap. In germline, CDR1 is SNHLY, CDR2 FYNNEI. The CDR3 covers 13 residues. DNA of the CDR3: TGTGCCAGCGGAACAGGAGAGAACACTGAAGCTTTCTTT. This gives the protein CASGTGENTEAFF.